This T cell receptor beta chain was recorded in a study of OX40 agonist ivuxolimab in advanced cancers. In the study overall: Each dose-escalation patient presented with hepatocellular carcinoma, melanoma, renal cell or head and neck cancer.

The CDR3 totals 14 residues. V lost 0 bases, J lost 5 bases, and 2 bases stayed unmatched. Germline V gene data show CDR1 as KGHSH and CDR2 as LQKENI. Autoimmune disease history or systemic immunosuppression excluded patients. Peripheral blood came from all dose cohorts at three timepoints. The protocol was immunoSEQ multiplex PCR, while the TCRdb copy is restricted to in-frame clones and leaves out a portion. Of about 150,000 clones in the sample, 90% to 95% were seen once. The receptor comes from an adult with an advanced solid tumor such as melanoma, head and neck, liver or kidney cancer. The material was CD4+ or CD8+ T cells sorted from blood, obtained in a trial of the OX40 agonist ivuxolimab. The chain couples TRBV18 to TRBJ2-3; 7 positions match TRBD1. The CDR3 loop reads CASSPPGGKDTQYF. The CDR3 DNA reads TGTGCCAGCTCACCACCAGGGGGCAAAGATACGCAGTATTTT.